This TCR beta chain is drawn from a study of shared clonotypes between healthy human individuals. Findings and caveats of the study: Lower generation probabilities were found for non-shared clonotypes than for those shared by all four donors. Though the depth was large, rarefaction showed that sorted-subset sequencing was incomplete. Among the subsets, naive ones generally showed larger estimated richness than memory ones.

Naive CD8 cells lacked CD45RO, underwent positive selection for CCR7 and left out terminally differentiated effector memory CD45RA+ cells. Participating donors were healthy, HIV-negative adults free of recent acute infections or vaccinations. TCRdb's table, derived via immunoSEQ multiplex PCR, lists solely in-frame clones and lacks some. The sample includes 2 million or so clones, approximately 95% seen only once; the top ten take about 1.1%. Concerning this clone itself: Its antigen is not known.

CDR3 size: 13 residues. Germline V gene sequence: CDR1 ENHRY, CDR2 SYGVKD. Source material: naive CD8+ T cells sorted from blood. This TCR was sampled from a man between 18 and 29 years old in good health. The chain links TRBV10-3 to TRBJ2-5; 8 nucleotides line up with TRBD1. The J call may be mistaken, given a closer DNA end match to TRBJ2-7. The CDR3 DNA reads TGTGCCATCAGGGACAGGGTGGGGTACGAGCAGTACTTC. This sequence encodes CAIRDRVGYEQYF.